The clone carrying this T cell receptor (beta chain) came up a few times. This sample was included in a study of blood T cells in healthy people across ages. PCR was performed a second time for roughly 7 to 12 cycles using a sample-barcoded 5' primer and a J-beta primer mix. TCRdb itself ran the 5' RACE reads through MiXCR, one entry per CDR3 protein. The repertoire holds around 990,000 distinct CDR3 sequences, roughly two fifths seen once, with around 14% in the top ten. Germline CDR1 SGHTA, CDR2 FQGNSA. The CDR3 is 15 amino acids. V lost 2 bases and J 2 bases, leaving 12 bases between the germline ends.

The receptor was derived from a man between 18 and 35 years old in good health. This chain connects TRBV7-2 to TRBJ2-5; either TRBD1 or TRBD2 may fit D (6 bases each). The sequenced material came from blood. The CDR3 reads CASSLQSGAQETQYF. CDR3 sequence (DNA): TGTGCCAGCAGCTTACAGTCGGGGGCTCAAGAGACCCAGTACTTC. The full variable domain, in which reference TRBV7-2 and TRBJ2-5 provide the parts outside the CDR3, is GAGVSQSPSNKVTEKGKDVELRCDPISGHTALYWYRQSLGQGLEFLIYFQGNSAPDKSGLPSDRFSAERTGGSVSTLTIQRTQQEDSAVYLCASSLQSGAQETQYFGPGTRLLVL.